One and the same sample provided the 31 T cell receptor beta chains below, sequenced in a study of T-cell memory formation after mild COVID-19. TCRdb used MiXCR to reprocess the 5' RACE reads, holding one entry per CDR3 protein. The repertoire holds some 120,000 distinct CDR3 sequences, 5% to 6.5% seen once, with approximately 2.3% in the top ten. The sequenced sample was PBMCs or a T cell subset sorted from them (not recorded which). These receptors were collected from an adult woman who had mild COVID-19 (a few samples of this study predate the infection). Cell type and time point are not known.

This clonotype showed up many times. The chain has TRBV5-1 and TRBJ1-2; 9 bases agree with TRBD1. Germline-derived CDR1 and CDR2 are SGHRS and YFSETQ. The CDR3 sequence is 13 residues long. V lost 3 bases, J lost 6 bases, and 3 bases stayed unmatched. In DNA form, the CDR3 reads TGCGCCAGCAGCTCAGGACAGGGGCATGGCTACACCTTC. This gives the protein CASSSGQGHGYTF.

This chain links TRBV7-2 with TRBJ2-5; the match to TRBD1 covers 10 bases. CDR1 is SGHTA and CDR2 is FQGNSA in the germline V gene. This CDR3 comprises 15 residues. V dropped 5 bases and J dropped 9; count of bases not matched to a gene: 12. CDR3 in amino acids: CASSPRGTGEVPQYF. CDR3 nucleotides: TGTGCCAGCAGCCCGCGAGGGACAGGGGAAGTGCCCCAGTACTTC.

This clonotype was counted between two and nine times. The rearrangement uses TRBV6-2 or TRBV6-3 and TRBJ2-7; 7 positions agree with TRBD1. The V segment lost 8 bases and the J segment 0 bases; nucleotides outside the gene matches: 7. Germline loops: CDR1 MNHEY, CDR2 SVGEGT. This CDR3 has 14 residues. CDR3 sequence (DNA): TGTGCCAGCGTTTTGACAGGGTCCTCCTACGAGCAGTACTTC. Translated: CASVLTGSSYEQYF.

The chain carries TRBV10-3 and TRBJ1-2; a possible D gene is TRBD1 (5 bases). V lost 3 bases and J 3 bases, leaving 8 bases between the germline ends. Germline values: CDR1 ENHRY, CDR2 SYGVKD. The CDR3 length is 13 residues. CDR3: CAISDGRDYGYTF. CDR3 in DNA: TGTGCCATCAGTGACGGCAGGGACTATGGCTACACCTTC.

In this sample, this clonotype turned up a few times. This chain connects TRBV6-2 or TRBV6-3 to TRBJ1-2; D is perhaps TRBD1 (6 bases). This CDR3 comprises 16 residues. Germline V CDR1 and CDR2: MNHEY, SVGEGT. Trimming pared 7 bases from V and 4 bases from J, leaving 22 bases between. CDR3 sequence: CASNPRDTTISYGYTF. As DNA, the CDR3 is TGTGCCAGCAATCCCCGGGACACCACAATTTCCTATGGCTACACCTTC.

The chain carries TRBV2 and TRBJ1-2; no clear D. V was cut by 1 base and J by 4 bases, with 10 bases left in between. The CDR3 loop spans 14 amino acids. The germline V gene has CDR1 SNHLY and CDR2 FYNNEI. The CDR3 reads CASSEGGPIYGYTF. CDR3 in DNA: TGTGCCAGCAGTGAAGGCGGCCCTATCTATGGCTACACCTTC.

This clonotype was seen ten or more times. The chain carries TRBV5-1 and TRBJ2-7, with TRBD2 matching over 7 bases. The CDR3 sequence is 14 residues long. CDR1 is SGHRS and CDR2 is YFSETQ in the germline V gene. Trimming at V came to 4 bases and at J to 4 bases, leaving 8 bases not matched to a gene. The CDR3 region has the DNA TGCGCCAGCAGCCCTCCCGGGGGGAATTACGAGCAGTACTTC. It is translated as CASSPPGGNYEQYF.

CDR3 sequence: CASRPRTGVTTDTQYF. In DNA, the CDR3 is TGTGCCAGCAGACCTCGGACCGGCGTAACCACAGATACGCAGTATTTT. The chain links TRBV12-3 or TRBV12-4 to TRBJ2-3; no definite D call. The CDR3 length is 16 residues. V dropped 6 bases and J dropped 2 bases, with 18 bases sitting between them.

This clonotype was observed a few times. This chain joins TRBV6-2 or TRBV6-3 and TRBJ1-1; tentatively, D is TRBD1 (6 bases). CDR3 length: 13 residues. Germline V gene data show CDR1 as MNHEY and CDR2 as SVGEGT. The germline V and J ends were trimmed by 1 base and 7 bases, with 10 bases remaining between them. This chain's CDR3 is CASSYLGQNEAFF. CDR3 nucleotides: TGTGCCAGCAGTTACTTAGGACAGAATGAAGCTTTCTTT.

This clonotype was seen only a few times. The chain combines TRBV18 with TRBJ1-2; 12 bases line up with TRBD1. The V and J ends lost 4 bases and 9 bases, in that order; junction bases with no gene match: 9. The CDR3 has 15 residues. Germline V CDR1 and CDR2: KGHSH, LQKENI. The CDR3 sequence is CASSHPGTGGASYTF. The CDR3 nucleotides read TGTGCCAGCTCACATCCCGGGACAGGGGGCGCGAGCTACACCTTC.

The rearrangement joins TRBV20-1 to TRBJ2-2; D ambiguous. The CDR3 consists of 14 residues. Germline CDR1 reads DFQATT; CDR2 reads SNEGSKA (reference sequence). V was cut by 0 bases and J by 2 bases, with 7 bases left in between. Here the CDR3 DNA reads TGCAGTGCTAGAGATTTGCGTAACACCGGGGAGCTGTTTTTT. Amino acid sequence: CSARDLRNTGELFF.

At least ten counts were recorded for this clonotype. The rearrangement links TRBV29-1 to TRBJ2-7; D is undetermined. Trimming stripped 4 bases from V and 1 base from J, with 8 bases between. This CDR3 region has 12 residues. Germline-derived CDR1 and CDR2 are SQVTM and ANQGSEA. The CDR3 DNA reads TGCAGCGTTGCAGGCAGGTCCTACGAGCAGTACTTC. Its translation: CSVAGRSYEQYF.

This clonotype was picked up a small number of times. The chain joins TRBV5-4 to TRBJ2-1, with 8 bases identical to TRBD1. CDR1 is SGHNT and CDR2 is YYREEE in the germline V gene (reference sequence). CDR3 length: 17 residues. After removal of 4 bases from V and 2 bases from J, the junction contained 11 bases not matched to a gene. The CDR3 protein is CASSHDMGTGTYNEQFF. CDR3 sequence (DNA): TGTGCCAGCAGCCACGACATGGGGACAGGTACCTACAATGAGCAGTTCTTC.

This clonotype was found many times. The rearrangement joins TRBV2 to TRBJ2-1; D is uncertain. The CDR3 loop spans 11 amino acids. The germline gives CDR1 SNHLY, CDR2 FYNNEI. V lost 5 bases and J lost 5, with 4 bases in between. CDR3 sequence reads: CASSMDNEQFF. Here the CDR3 DNA reads TGTGCCAGCAGTATGGACAATGAGCAGTTCTTC.

In its sample, this clonotype was seen a few times. This rearrangement joins TRBV2 to TRBJ2-7; D uncertain. The CDR3 extends over 13 amino acids. Germline-derived CDR1 and CDR2 are SNHLY and FYNNEI. V was clipped by 3 bases and J by 2 bases, with 8 bases between them. CDR3 coding DNA: TGTGCCAGCAGTGATGGTTCCGCCTACGAGCAGTACTTC. Translation: CASSDGSAYEQYF.

V usage is TRBV7-3 and J usage is TRBJ2-1, with a possible D match to TRBD2 (6 bases). Germline loops: CDR1 SGHTA, CDR2 FQGTGA. Trimming pared 5 bases from V and 3 bases from J, leaving 14 bases between. The CDR3 has 15 amino acids. Here the CDR3 reads CASSPTGGFYNEQFF. CDR3 in DNA: TGTGCCAGCAGCCCAACCGGAGGGTTCTACAATGAGCAGTTCTTC.

This clonotype was recorded a few times. The rearrangement uses TRBV7-2 and TRBJ1-5; TRBD1 is a possible D gene (5 bases). The CDR3 is 17 residues long. Trimming removed 1 base from V and 1 base from J, with 14 bases in between. In germline, CDR1 is SGHTA, CDR2 FQGNSA. Written as DNA, the CDR3 is TGTGCCAGCAGCTTAGAGGGGCGCGGGGTCAGCAATCAGCCCCAGCATTTT. Its protein product is CASSLEGRGVSNQPQHF.

Only a few counts were recorded for this clonotype. The rearrangement uses TRBV20-1 and TRBJ2-7, with TRBD2 as a possible D gene (6 bases). The germline V gene has CDR1 DFQATT and CDR2 SNEGSKA (reference sequence). CDR3 size: 15 residues. V dropped 4 bases and J dropped 2 bases, with 18 bases sitting between them. Here the CDR3 DNA reads TGCAGTGCTACTACCGGGACTCAAGACGCCTACGAGCAGTACTTC. It encodes CSATTGTQDAYEQYF.

The table lists this clonotype with a few counts. The rearrangement joins TRBV7-3 to TRBJ2-3; TRBD2 matches at 7 bases. V lost 5 bases to trimming and J lost 3 bases; unmatched junction nucleotides: 8. The germline V gene encodes CDR1 SGHTA and CDR2 FQGTGA. The CDR3 has 15 residues. The CDR3 nucleotides are TGTGCCAGCAGCCCCGGCGGGAGCCGTACAGATACGCAGTATTTT. It codes for CASSPGGSRTDTQYF.

Only a few counts were recorded for this clonotype. V gene TRBV11-2 combines with J gene TRBJ2-2, with 13 bases lining up with TRBD2. Germline V lookup: CDR1 SGHAT, CDR2 FQNNGV. J was trimmed by 0 bases and V by 1 base; bases with no gene match: 2. The CDR3 extends over 18 amino acids. The CDR3 is CASSLGLAGGPNTGELFF. For the CDR3, the DNA is TGTGCCAGCAGCTTAGGACTAGCGGGGGGTCCGAACACCGGGGAGCTGTTTTTT.

This clonotype has ten or more counts. The gene calls are TRBV4-1 and TRBJ1-5, with 10 bases fitting TRBD1. J gave up 5 bases and V 3 bases, and 7 bases lay outside the gene matches. Germline V lookup: CDR1 MGHRA, CDR2 YSYEKL. The length of the CDR3 is 16 residues. The CDR3 nucleotides are TGCGCCAGCAGCCAGAGGACAGGGGGGTACGATCAGCCCCAGCATTTT. Protein: CASSQRTGGYDQPQHF.

In its sample, this clonotype was seen many times. The genes are TRBV29-1 and TRBJ2-1, with D maybe TRBD2 (6 bases). The CDR3 has 14 residues. The V gene's germline CDR1 is SQVTM and CDR2 ANQGSEA. V was clipped by 3 bases and J by 7 bases, with 16 bases between them. CDR3 protein: CSVDGDLRWNEQFF. CDR3 in DNA: TGCAGCGTTGACGGGGACTTAAGGTGGAATGAGCAGTTCTTC.

This clonotype was seen only a few times. The V call is TRBV7-3, the J call TRBJ1-1; 8 nucleotides align to TRBD1. The J segment lost 4 bases and the V segment lost 5 bases, leaving 6 bases of the junction unmatched. The germline gives CDR1 SGHTA, CDR2 FQGTGA. There are 14 residues in the CDR3. The CDR3 region is CASSEGQVGTEAFF. As DNA, the CDR3 is TGTGCCAGCAGCGAGGGACAGGTCGGCACTGAAGCTTTCTTT.

Only a few counts were recorded for this clonotype. V usage is TRBV12-3 or TRBV12-4 and J usage is TRBJ2-7; D is unresolved. CDR3 length equals 14 residues. Trimming shortened V by 5 bases and J by 3 bases, and 14 bases separated the two germline ends. The CDR3 here is CASSPSVGIYEQYF. The CDR3, as DNA: TGTGCCAGCAGTCCCTCGGTGGGTATCTACGAGCAGTACTTC.

This clonotype has a count of ten or more. The rearrangement links TRBV4-1 to TRBJ1-4; perhaps TRBD1 as D (5 bases). Germline V lookup: CDR1 MGHRA, CDR2 YSYEKL. Trimming left V 1 base short and J 8 bases short, with 11 bases between. The CDR3 runs 14 residues. CDR3 residues: CASSQAGSPEKLFF. The DNA for the CDR3 is TGCGCCAGCAGCCAAGCAGGGAGCCCGGAAAAACTGTTTTTT.

V and J are TRBV28 and TRBJ1-5, with a weak D call TRBD1 (5 bases). The germline CDR1 and CDR2 sequences are MDHEN and SYDVKM. The CDR3 is 14 amino acids. V lost 6 bases to trimming and J lost 4 bases, with 13 bases between them. The CDR3 DNA is TGTGCCAGCAGCCGGGACGCGCTAAATCAGCCCCAGCATTTT. Its protein is CASSRDALNQPQHF.

The table lists this clonotype with many counts. CDR3 sequence reads: CSATGTVRKGYTF. For the CDR3, the DNA is TGCAGTGCCACTGGGACCGTGCGGAAAGGCTACACCTTC. The chain carries TRBV20-1 and TRBJ1-2, with D possibly TRBD1 on 5 matching bases. Germline V lookup: CDR1 DFQATT, CDR2 SNEGSKA (reference sequence). Trimming cost V 6 bases and J 8 bases, with 19 bases left between them. The CDR3 has 13 residues.

This clonotype was picked up a small number of times. The gene calls are TRBV5-1 and TRBJ2-7; 10 bases line up with TRBD2. J lost 6 bases, V lost 4 bases, and 16 bases had no gene match. The germline gives CDR1 SGHRS, CDR2 YFSETQ. The CDR3 consists of 17 residues. CDR3 protein: CASSGGSSGSVVSEQYF. The CDR3, as DNA: TGCGCCAGCAGCGGAGGATCTAGCGGGAGCGTTGTGTCCGAGCAGTACTTC. Using reference TRBV5-1 and TRBJ2-7 for the parts outside the CDR3, the full variable domain is KAGVTQTPRYLIKTRGQQVTLSCSPISGHRSVSWYQQTPGQGLQFLFEYFSETQRNKGNFPGRFSGRQFSNSRSEMNVSTLELGDSALYLCASSGGSSGSVVSEQYFGPGTRLTVT.

Worth noting for this clonotype: Germline is not matched at one junction end, which may reflect a read error. The chain links TRBV7-2 to TRBJ2-2; 8 bases fit TRBD1. Germline CDR1 reads SGHTA; CDR2 reads FQGNSA. The CDR3 is made up of 16 amino acids. CDR3 sequence reads: CDSSSQGQATTGELFF. Written as DNA, the CDR3 is TGTGACAGCAGCTCCCAGGGACAGGCTACAACCGGGGAGCTGTTTTTT. Drawing the rest from reference TRBV7-2 and TRBJ2-2, the complete variable domain is GAGVSQSPSNKVTEKGKDVELRCDPISGHTALYWYRQSLGQGLEFLIYFQGNSAPDKSGLPSDRFSAERTGGSVSTLTIQRTQQEDSAVYLCDSSSQGQATTGELFFGEGSRLTVL.

The rearrangement uses TRBV11-3 and TRBJ2-1; weak D call: TRBD1 (5 bases). The CDR3 sequence is 11 residues long. The ends were cut back, 5 bases at V and 9 bases at J, with 8 bases in the middle. The germline CDR1 and CDR2 sequences are SGHNT and YENEEA. CDR3 coding DNA: TGTGCCAGCAGCCAAAGGGGTGAGCAGTTCTTC. Its protein product is CASSQRGEQFF.

This sequence joins TRBV3-1 and TRBJ1-3; D remains unclear. Germline CDR1 and CDR2: LGHDT and YNNKEL (reference sequence). V lost 1 base to trimming and J lost 0 bases, with 4 bases between them. This CDR3 is built from 14 residues. CDR3 region: CASSQGTSGNTIYF. CDR3 DNA: TGTGCCAGCAGCCAAGGAACCTCTGGAAACACCATATATTTT.